This TCR beta chain came from a study of T cells after yellow fever vaccination (dated by TCRdb to about 2019). Background on the whole study: Libraries from fractions with low cell numbers were prepared with the SMART-Seq v4 Ultra Low Input RNA kit. Bulk TCR alpha and beta repertoires were sequenced longitudinally to track T-cell clones before and after primary and booster YFV17D yellow fever vaccination. Two healthy male donors, one aged 18 to 29 and one aged 30 to 39 years, were included in the cohort. Blood samples were taken at several timepoints before and after primary and secondary immunization, and bulk PBMC replicates and cell subsets were isolated. What the authors observed across the whole study: Computational filtering was needed because FACS-sorted repertoires could contain abundant contaminating clonotypes from the bulk population. Compared with the primary T-cell response, the secondary T-cell response was weaker but faster, peaking on day 5 rather than day 15. After the booster, most clones that had expanded after primary vaccination were detected again (around 96% of CD4 and around 88% of CD8), suggesting broad maintenance of memory. Because only a couple of donors were included in the study, the extent to which the findings can be generalized is limited. A small share of clonotypes occurred in both CD4 and CD8 compartments, likely arising from convergent recombination.

CDR3 length: 14 amino acids, cysteine to phenylalanine. The kept DNA is CDR3 alone, 42 bases in frame from the first base. The germline ends are 10 bases apart after V is trimmed by 2 bases and J by 5 bases. According to the germline V gene, CDR1 reads SGHVS and CDR2 reads FNYEAQ. TCR cDNA was synthesized by 5'RACE template switching, which introduced a universal primer site and unique molecular identifiers. cDNA synthesis was primed from both the TCR alpha and TCR beta constant segments. Library amplification involved two PCR steps, and the second step added sample barcodes and sequencing adapters. Sequencing of the libraries was done on either Illumina HiSeq 2500 (2x100 bp) or NovaSeq (2x150 bp). On the authors' methods: MIGEC was used to demultiplex reads and collapse the reads into UMI consensus sequences, and MiXCR was used for V(D)J alignment. Vaccine-responding clonotypes were identified with edgeR using replicate PBMC samples, with FDR below 0.01 and a log2 fold change above 5 up to day 15 being required. CD4 or CD8 identity was assigned to each bulk clonotype according to whether the clonotype was present at higher abundance in the sequenced CD4 repertoire or the sequenced CD8 repertoire. The raw public reads went through TCRdb reprocessing: fastp at Q25, MiXCR clone calling, in-frame beta chains kept. Entries are consolidated by CDR3 protein sequence, retaining the most common genes and DNA. Clone size and V and J calls follow TCRdb, not the original study. Present in this sample are about 50,000 distinct CDR3 sequences, roughly 7% of which were seen just once. More than 25% of the sample is taken by the ten largest.

This clonotype was seen a handful of times. Its cognate antigen has yet to be identified. No much larger clone exists at a distance of one base, and base qualities are not known. This sample's treatment or condition label indicates: live attenuated yellow fever vaccine strain. A standard Ficoll-Paque protocol was used to isolate PBMCs from peripheral blood. Dynabeads CD4 and CD8 positive selection kits were used to isolate CD4 and CD8 T-cell fractions. RNA was extracted with TriZol from bulk PBMCs, CD4 and CD8 fractions, and dextramer-positive and dextramer-negative fractions. The rearranged segments are TRBV7-6 and TRBJ1-5; no D gene call is confident. This clonotype was obtained from a man aged 18-30 years who received the YFV17D yellow fever vaccine. This specimen consisted of CD8+ T cells sorted from PBMCs, obtained around 14 days after the first yellow fever vaccination. Here the CDR3 is given as CASSLLPLDQPQHF. In nucleotides, the sequence is TGTGCCAGCAGCTTATTGCCATTGGATCAGCCCCAGCATTTT. The entire variable domain, with the stretches around the CDR3 drawn from the reference TRBV7-6 and TRBJ1-5 proteins, is GAGVSQSPRYKVTKRGQDVALRCDPISGHVSLYWYRQALGQGPEFLTYFNYEAQQDKSGLPNDRFSAERPEGSISTLTIQRTEQRDSAMYRCASSLLPLDQPQHFGDGTRLSIL.